This TCR beta chain was found in a study of long-term antiretroviral therapy in people with HIV. This CDR3 region has 14 residues. Germline V gene sequence: CDR1 SGHTA, CDR2 FQGNSA. Trimming removed 1 base from V and 6 bases from J, with 13 bases in between. On this clone itself: The antigen remains unidentified.

Study conclusions and caveats: Post-ART diversity increased but stayed below transplant donor controls. Someone took the blood between the mid-2000s and the late 2010s, maybe while older ART regimens were in use.

At least two post-ART and at least one pre-ART PBMC sample were available for each donor. Treatment locations for all participants with HIV were in the United States. Run at survey level, the immunoSEQ assay was version v3.0. Some clones are missing from TCRdb's copy, which holds only in-frame ones; the method was immunoSEQ multiplex PCR. The table shows about 39,000 clones, with around 85% occurring only once. The TCR originated in a woman between 45 and 60 years old with HIV. The V call is TRBV7-2, the J call TRBJ2-7; possible D gene TRBD1, 6 bases. This material consisted of unsorted PBMCs, taken 1.2 years after starting antiretroviral therapy. CDR3 residues: CASSLGRQVVEQYF. The CDR3 nucleotides are TGTGCCAGCAGCTTAGGGCGACAGGTAGTCGAGCAGTACTTC.